This T cell receptor beta chain emerged from a study of cytomegalovirus exposure and HLA in healthy donors (TCRdb year 2017). Background on the whole study: According to an earlier analysis of several hundred of the donors, about 180 million T cells yielded roughly 110 million unique TCR beta sequences and approximately 280 Gb of sequence data. Roughly 300 gigabases of sequencing data and around 80 million unique TCR sequences made up an early release that covered approximately 650 HLA-typed donors. Of the 300 to 450 genotyped donors, roughly 76% were placed in the genetic ancestry cluster associated with self-reported Caucasian donors. The study aimed to test whether cataloging public T cell receptors could reveal signatures of past pathogen exposure. Using immunosequencing, the study profiled T cell repertoires from 666 subjects and related those repertoires to cytomegalovirus serostatus. In addition to the first cohort of approximately 670 subjects, a separate validation cohort of about 120 different subjects was used. To predict cytomegalovirus infection status, the study brought together high-throughput TCR immunosequencing, statistical association of individual TCRs with disease status, and machine learning. A later analysis re-analyzed previously published TCR beta repertoires from 650 to 800 donors and added high-resolution HLA genotyping to study TCR occurrence patterns. In the later analysis, no new phenotypic data were used to find candidate immune exposures; instead, reliance was placed on TCR beta sequences and their occurrence across donors. An earlier analysis of about 620 of the donors applied high-throughput TCR beta sequencing to assess whether each TCR beta V gene segment acted as functional or pseudogenic. Donor age, sex, ethnicity and CMV serostatus were compiled together with the repertoire data. A later genetic analysis took genome-wide SNP genotypes for 398 of the 666 donors and used that subset as a discovery cohort. Every repertoire in the discovery cohort had been generated on one and the same sequencing platform. HLA typing included class I and class II loci at four-digit resolution. Typing coverage differed by locus: A, B, C, DRB1 and DQB1 were typed in roughly 620-630 donors, DQA1 in 500 to 550, DPA1 in approximately 610, and DPB1 in 472. Several DR-DQ haplotypes were treated as single units for association and clustering because of strong linkage in the cohort. On average, roughly 250,000 unique TCR beta nucleotide sequences were sequenced per donor among more than 350 genotyped donors of the cohort, with roughly 18% of those sequences being non-productive. Overall results and qualifications from the work: A further reported finding was that TCR beta sequences accurately predicted the HLA-A and HLA-B alleles for most subjects in the first cohort. Linkage disequilibrium might explain the correlated functional status among segregating V segments, but an unknown experimental factor could not be excluded. A few of the identified cytomegalovirus-associated TCR beta chains were confirmed in vitro to be specific for cytomegalovirus antigens. A later analysis found that HLA-associated TCR beta chains were more clonally expanded and had lower generation probabilities than equally common non-associated chains. Because counts were too low, seventeen rarely observed V segments, including chromosome 9 orphons, were left out of the earlier analysis of about 620 of the donors. A cluster of highly shared sequence variants was judged likely to be a technical artifact of the sequencing pipeline. Several of the top co-occurrence clusters appeared to be linked to parvovirus B19, influenza, CMV and Epstein-Barr virus, according to a later analysis. In the study, 164 TCR beta chains were listed as associated with cytomegalovirus. Some IMGT-functional V segments, including TRBV6-2 and TRBV6-3, could not be told apart with the 87-base-pair reads, so those segments were excluded. Compared with the roughly 700-donor mean, donors in an Asian-associated ancestry cluster had fewer N-insertions in productive TCRs, according to a later genetic analysis. Because HLA typing was unavailable for some donors at each locus, only the typed subset was used in association tests. When HLA alleles, especially DR and DQ, strongly co-occurred, TCR associations were difficult to assign to individual alleles. Most TCR sequences were seen in very few donors, while some public TCRs were found in many individuals. Specific HLA alleles were associated with 15,000 to 20,000 TCR beta sequences at a false discovery rate of 0.05 in a later analysis. In a later analysis, most CMV-associated TCR beta chains were found to appear HLA-restricted, with HLA associations seemingly driven largely by CMV exposure. For the cohort, immune exposure information was limited to CMV serostatus. In an earlier analysis of around 500 of the donors, most TCR beta V segments appeared in productive rearrangements about 87% or about 30% of the time, broadly matching IMGT annotations. It was suggested by the authors that the approach could potentially be generalized to other disease states and immunological phenotypes. In a later genetic analysis, a missense DCLRE1C variant was associated with V-gene and J-gene trimming of TCR beta chains, and the association was replicated in an independent cohort. According to a later analysis, TCR association rates differed among HLA loci, with DRB1 alleles showing the most associated TCRs and HLA-C alleles showing the fewest. The presence/absence analyses assumed that sequencing depth was roughly uniform across donors, and that assumption may not be true. Cytomegalovirus status was reported to be diagnosed by the classifier with high specificity and sensitivity in both the original and validation cohorts. This cohort had only TCR beta chains sequenced, and the lack of alpha or paired-chain data limited which features could be detected.

In total, roughly 670 healthy bone marrow donors made up the cohort. Cohort members were all nominally healthy when sampled, although unrecorded immune exposures were likely present. The donor tested CMV seropositive and was one of the 289 seropositive cohort members. A peripheral blood sample was collected from each donor, and TCR beta sequencing was performed on peripheral blood mononuclear cells. The Qiagen DNeasy Blood Extraction Kit was used to extract genomic DNA from the blood cell samples. The library was obtained by the immunoSEQ multiplex PCR assay. For the multiplex PCR, a mixture combining 60 forward primers for TCR Vbeta segments and 13 reverse primers for TCR Jbeta segments was used. The CDR3 region of rearranged TCR beta genes was amplified from genomic DNA with a multiplex PCR assay. The Illumina HiSeq System was used to sequence the amplified TCR beta libraries as 87-base-pair reads. On the authors' methods: A later analysis counted some 74 million unique TCR beta chains across the 650 to 700 repertoires, and some 11 million of these chains were shared by at least two donors. To remove PCR and sequencing errors, raw reads were error-corrected and collapsed into unique sequences using a nearest-neighbor algorithm that merged closely related sequences. V, D and J gene segments were assigned by aligning CDR3 sequences to IMGT reference sequences. For a sequence to be retained, at least a six-nucleotide match to both a V gene segment and a J gene segment was required. Rearrangements were classified as productive when the CDR3 lacked stop codons and remained in frame with V and J, and all other rearrangements were classified as non-productive. Following IMGT convention, CDR3 was defined as the stretch from the second conserved V-encoded cysteine up to the conserved J-encoded phenylalanine. The earlier analysis of fewer than 750 of the donors excluded sequences that lacked an unambiguous match to a single V gene segment. In an earlier analysis of almost 600 of the donors, a V segment was called functional when productive rearrangements were above 56.7%, and segregating when the standard deviation between donors exceeded 5%. A statistical classification framework was built to diagnose cytomegalovirus status from the catalog of TCR beta chain sequences. V and J gene assignment, in a later analysis, came from comparing TCR nucleotide sequences with IMGT/GENE-DB human TR gene sequences. Using the TCRdist pipeline, a later analysis assigned CDR3 sequences along with most-parsimonious VDJ recombination scenarios. In a later analysis, every TCR beta chain was defined by the combination of its CDR3 amino acid sequence and its V-gene family, and reads without a unique V-gene family were dropped. To address suspected cross-contamination and a sequencing artifact, a later analysis removed approximately 600 highly shared, low-generation-probability nucleotide sequences. In a later analysis, a clonal expansion index for each public chain was calculated from normalized within-repertoire ranks of inferred template counts. In a later analysis, generation probabilities were computed using a VDJ recombination model fitted to out-of-frame rearrangements, and the results were checked against IGoR. In a later analysis, TCR-TCR, TCR-HLA and TCR-CMV co-occurrence was scored with hypergeometric tests, and a repertoire-size bias correction was applied to TCR pairs. False discovery rates were estimated in a later analysis by permuting HLA or CMV assignments 20 times. In a later analysis, co-occurring TCRs were grouped with DBSCAN, and TCRdist sequence similarity was added when clustering was performed within HLA-allele-positive subsets. Repertoires with fewer than 30,000 or more than 120,000 public chains were left out of co-occurrence clustering, as were four to six repertoires with anomalous nucleotide sharing. Here the immuneACCESS table is served through TCRdb, limited to in-frame sequences with V and J called. Missing clones are a known gap in these copies; in checked studies unresolved V genes cover under half, and the rest lacks a known reason. V, J and clone size derive from that table, while D and trimming were established from the DNA sequence. The sample's table covers 60,000 to 85,000 clones. The top ten constitute roughly 13% of the sample.

As regards this clone: Which antigen it targets is not known.

The CDR3 spans 13 residues, from the cysteine through the valine. CDR3 DNA is the only sequence kept; it has 39 bases, read in frame from the first base. Relative to germline, V is missing 5 bases and J is missing 2 bases, with 2 bases of the junction outside any gene match. Taken from the germline V gene, the CDR1 and CDR2 loops are SGHAT and FQNNGV. The chain links TRBV11-2 with TRBJ2-7, with 8 junctional bases fitting TRBD2. The sequenced sample consisted of PBMCs. This TCR derives from a man over 45 in good health and CMV-seropositive. CDR3 protein: CASSPGLAYEQYV. In nucleotide form, the sequence is TGTGCCAGCAGCCCGGGACTAGCCTACGAGCAGTACGTC.